This T cell receptor beta chain was recovered during a study of shared clonotypes between healthy human individuals. The method was immunoSEQ multiplex PCR; TCRdb's version includes in-frame clones alone and lacks a portion of them. Among approximately 2,000,000 clones listed, 92% were seen once. The V end was cut by 3 bases, the J end by 3 bases, with 6 bases between. Germline values: CDR1 ENHRY, CDR2 SYGVKD. The CDR3 runs 12 residues. This clone turned up a few times. Source material: naive CD4+ T cells from PBMCs. This sample's subset: CD45RA+ positively selected. The sequence came from a young man in good health. Some clones in this sample may be carry-over from other donors' samples. The V gene is TRBV10-3, the J gene TRBJ2-7; D is unresolved. The CDR3 loop reads CAISEGNYEQYF. The DNA for the CDR3 is TGTGCCATCAGTGAAGGAAACTACGAGCAGTACTTC.